The 5 T cell receptor beta chains given below trace back to one sample, sequenced in a study of PD-1 blockade in mismatch repair-deficient tumors. Here immunoSEQ multiplex PCR was the method, and the copy in TCRdb shows in-frame clones only, minus some. Of some 130,000 clones in the sample, about 90% are singletons; the top ten hold about an eighth. The specimen was peripheral blood, collected approximately 71 weeks after starting pembrolizumab. The receptors derive from an adult with mismatch repair-deficient cancer.

This chain links TRBV28 with TRBJ2-7; D may be TRBD1 or TRBD2 (6 bases each). The CDR3 is 17 amino acids. Trimming left V 1 base short and J 2 bases short, with 18 bases between. Germline V gene data show CDR1 as MDHEN and CDR2 as SYDVKM. CDR3 bases: TGTGCCAGCAGTTTATCCCCCGGGGGCCCGAATCCCTACGAGCAGTACTTC. This gives the protein CASSLSPGGPNPYEQYF.

The chain has TRBV10-2 and TRBJ2-1; D tentatively reads TRBD1 or TRBD2 (6 bases each). Trimming left V 5 bases short and J 6 bases short, with 11 bases between. The CDR3 contains 13 residues. CDR1 and CDR2 (germline): WSHSY, SAAADI. CDR3 protein: CASSYGGGNEQFF. The CDR3 DNA reads TGCGCCAGCAGTTATGGAGGGGGCAATGAGCAGTTCTTC.

The V call is TRBV28, the J call TRBJ2-3; D is uncertain. The V gene's germline CDR1 is MDHEN and CDR2 SYDVKM. The CDR3 runs 14 residues. The ends were cut back, 2 bases at V and 2 bases at J, with 8 bases in the middle. The CDR3 DNA reads TGTGCCAGCAGTTTAAAGTTCAACACAGATACGCAGTATTTT. It is translated as CASSLKFNTDTQYF.

This chain uses TRBV4-2 with TRBJ2-3; no clear D gene. There are 13 residues in the CDR3. Trimming pared 3 bases from V and 5 bases from J, leaving 9 bases between. Germline lookup yields CDR1 LGHNA and CDR2 YNFKEQ. The CDR3 reads CASSHNRLDTQYF. The CDR3, as DNA: TGTGCCAGCAGCCACAACAGATTAGATACGCAGTATTTT.

The V gene is TRBV7-2, the J gene TRBJ2-2; 7 bases map to TRBD2. The length of the CDR3 is 15 residues. Germline V gene data show CDR1 as SGHTA and CDR2 as FQGNSA. J lost 12 bases, V lost 1 base, and 11 bases had no gene match. The CDR3 protein is CASSLVAGGTRKLFF. The CDR3 DNA follows: TGTGCCAGCAGCTTAGTAGCGGGTGGGACCCGAAAGCTGTTTTTT. The full variable domain, rest sourced from reference TRBV7-2 and TRBJ2-2, is GAGVSQSPSNKVTEKGKDVELRCDPISGHTALYWYRQSLGQGLEFLIYFQGNSAPDKSGLPSDRFSAERTGGSVSTLTIQRTQQEDSAVYLCASSLVAGGTRKLFFGEGSRLTVL.